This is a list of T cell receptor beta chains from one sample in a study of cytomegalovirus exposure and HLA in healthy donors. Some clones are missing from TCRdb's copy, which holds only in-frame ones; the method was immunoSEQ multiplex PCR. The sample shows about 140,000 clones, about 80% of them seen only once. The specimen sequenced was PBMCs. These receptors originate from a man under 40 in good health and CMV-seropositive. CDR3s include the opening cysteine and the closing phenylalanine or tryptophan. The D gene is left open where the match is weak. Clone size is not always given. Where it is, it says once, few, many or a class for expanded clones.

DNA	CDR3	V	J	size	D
TGTGCCAGCAGCCCGGGGATATCGGGCCCGAACACTGAAGCTTTCTTT	CASSPGISGPNTEAFF	TRBV7-2	TRBJ1-1	-	-
TGTGCCAGCAGCCAGGGACATACTCTGCCCCTCCACTTT	CASSQGHTLPLHF	TRBV14	TRBJ1-6	-	-
TGTGCCAGCAGCGCGACAGGGACGGGCGAGCAGTACTTC	CASSATGTGEQYF	TRBV9	TRBJ2-7	-	TRBD1
TGTGCCAGCAGGGGCTTGGGGACAGGGGGCTACGAGCAGTACTTC	CASRGLGTGGYEQYF	TRBV2	TRBJ2-7	once	TRBD1
TGTGCCAGCACTCCCAGGGGTGGCTATGGCTACACCTTC	CASTPRGGYGYTF	TRBV6-5	TRBJ1-2	-	-
TGTGCCAGCAGCGTAGCTACACGGGACTCTCAAGAGACCCAGTACTTC	CASSVATRDSQETQYF	TRBV9	TRBJ2-5	-	-
TGTGCCTGGAGGACTAGCGGGGGCTACGAGCAGTACTTC	CAWRTSGGYEQYF	TRBV30	TRBJ2-7	few	TRBD2
TGTGCCAGCAGCCACCCCAGTAGGGGGATTAACACAGATACGCAGTATTTT	CASSHPSRGINTDTQYF	TRBV4-2	TRBJ2-3	-	-
TGCGCCAGCAGGGGGACCGGGACAGCAATCTATGGCTACACCTTC	CASRGTGTAIYGYTF	TRBV10-1	TRBJ1-2	-	TRBD1
TGTGCCAGCCCGGGGGGCGCTAGCACAGATACGCAGTATTTT	CASPGGASTDTQYF	TRBV6-1	TRBJ2-3	-	-
TGCAGCGCCTTCCGGGACAGGGGGCTCATGAACACTGAAGCTTTCTTT	CSAFRDRGLMNTEAFF	TRBV29-1	TRBJ1-1	-	TRBD1
TGTGCCAGTAGTATACTAGGCGAGCAGTACTTC	CASSILGEQYF	TRBV19	TRBJ2-7	once	-
TGTGCCAGCAGTGAAACGGGGGTTAACTATGGCTACACCTTC	CASSETGVNYGYTF	TRBV2	TRBJ1-2	-	-
TGTGCCAGCAGCGCCCGGGACAGGGGCGCTGAAGCTTTCTTT	CASSARDRGAEAFF	TRBV7-9	TRBJ1-1	-	TRBD1
TGTGCCAGCAGCCTCTACAGGGGACCTTCCTACGAGCAGTACTTC	CASSLYRGPSYEQYF	TRBV7-2	TRBJ2-7	-	TRBD1
TGTGCCAGCAGCTTGGGGTGGGGGACCCCGGGACTAGCGGGAGACGAGCAGTTCTTC	CASSLGWGTPGLAGDEQFF	TRBV5-8	TRBJ2-1	-	TRBD2
TGTGCCAGCAGTGAAAAATTCGACAGACCCACCGGGGAGCTGTTTTTT	CASSEKFDRPTGELFF	TRBV6-1	TRBJ2-2	-	-
TGTGCCAGCAGCCCTGTTCCCGGGACAGGGGTAGTTGGAAACACCATATATTTT	CASSPVPGTGVVGNTIYF	TRBV9	TRBJ1-3	-	TRBD1
TGTGCCAGCAGCTTAGAGCCCAGGGAAGAGACCCAGTACTTC	CASSLEPREETQYF	TRBV7-9	TRBJ2-5	-	-
TGTGCCAGCAGCCAAATCGCGGGAGCTAGCACAGATACGCAGTATTTT	CASSQIAGASTDTQYF	TRBV7-9	TRBJ2-3	-	TRBD2
TGTGCCAGCAGCTTAGGTCTCTCTGGAAACACCATATATTTT	CASSLGLSGNTIYF	TRBV7-6	TRBJ1-3	-	-
TGTGCCAGCAGGCGGACAGTCTCCTACGAGCAGTACTTC	CASRRTVSYEQYF	TRBV5-8	TRBJ2-7	-	-
TGTGCCAGCTCACCTCCGGGACTCCTTACAGATACGCAGTATTTT	CASSPPGLLTDTQYF	TRBV18	TRBJ2-3	-	-